The present entry profiles one T cell receptor (beta chain) with its context. Its antigen remains unidentified. The sample originates from a study of cytomegalovirus exposure and HLA in healthy donors. V shed 0 bases and J 9 bases; nucleotides not matched to a gene: 8. The CDR3 loop spans 15 amino acids. Germline V gives CDR1 LNHNV, CDR2 YYDKDF (reference sequence). The PCR employed 60 Vbeta primers together with 13 Jbeta primers. The repertoire was sequenced with immunoSEQ multiplex PCR; TCRdb's copy has only in-frame clones and lacks some. There are about 130,000 clones in the sample, with about 1.8% held by the top ten. The study, taken as a whole, reports: Earlier findings revealed that most TCR beta V segments proved productive either about 87% or about 30% of the time. Cytomegalovirus association was listed for 150 or so TCR beta chains. Clonal expansion, a later analysis showed, was greater in HLA-associated TCR beta chains than in equally common others.

This rearrangement joins TRBV15 to TRBJ1-5; TRBD1 aligns across 7 bases. Sequencing was done on a sample of PBMCs. The receptor comes from a man aged 18 to 30 in good health and CMV-seronegative. CDR3 bases: TGTGCCACCAGCAGAGATGGGTCCAGGGGGACGCCCCAGCATTTT. Residues: CATSRDGSRGTPQHF.